This is a list of T cell receptor beta chains from one sample in a study of Graves' ophthalmopathy and Graves' hyperthyroidism. TCRdb fed the multiplex PCR reads into MiXCR, producing one record per CDR3 protein. In the table there are hundreds of thousands of distinct CDR3 sequences, over 20% of which are singletons. The material sequenced was peripheral blood. These receptors were collected from a woman younger than 35 with stable Graves' hyperthyroidism. Some clones in this sample may be carry-over from other donors' samples. Both conserved end residues are part of each CDR3. D genes are given only for firm matches. The size entry is marked missing in some rows and otherwise reads once, few, many or a size class.

J gene	V gene	D gene	clone size	CDR3 protein	CDR3 DNA
TRBJ2-7	TRBV20-1	NA	NA	CSARDFQSSYEQYF	TGCAGTGCTAGAGACTTCCAGAGCTCCTACGAGCAGTACTTC
TRBJ1-3	TRBV29-1	NA	many	CSVEETGWGNTIYF	TGCAGCGTGGAGGAAACAGGGTGGGGAAACACCATATATTTT
TRBJ1-3	TRBV30	NA	many	CAWSGNANSGNTIYF	TGTGCCTGGAGTGGGAACGCCAACTCTGGAAACACCATATATTTT
TRBJ2-5	TRBV12-5	NA	many	CASGLGLAQETQYF	TGTGCTAGTGGTTTAGGACTGGCCCAAGAGACCCAGTACTTC
TRBJ1-1	TRBV20-1	NA	many	CSARRDTNTEAFF	TGCAGTGCTCGCCGGGACACCAACACTGAAGCTTTCTTT
TRBJ2-7	TRBV6-5	TRBD2	many	CASSPSTSGRREQYF	TGTGCCAGCAGTCCCTCGACTAGCGGGAGAAGGGAGCAGTACTTC
TRBJ1-2	TRBV20-1	TRBD1	few	CSVTSGGRPYGYTF	TGCAGTGTTACCTCAGGGGGCCGGCCTTATGGCTACACCTTC
TRBJ1-1	TRBV29-1	NA	many	CSVAGILNTEAFF	TGCAGCGTCGCAGGAATCCTGAACACTGAAGCTTTCTTT
TRBJ1-2	TRBV12-3/TRBV12-4	NA	NA	CASSLLGARYGYTF	TGTGCCAGCAGTTTATTGGGGGCCCGCTATGGCTACACCTTC
TRBJ1-2	TRBV29-1	TRBD1	many	CSVERQGKYGYTF	TGCAGCGTTGAAAGACAGGGAAAGTATGGCTACACCTTC
TRBJ1-2	TRBV6-1	TRBD1	many	CASRNTGGRGYTF	TGTGCCAGCAGAAATACAGGGGGTAGAGGCTACACCTTC
TRBJ2-5	TRBV6-1	NA	many	CASSEEVERPQETQYF	TGTGCCAGCAGTGAGGAAGTAGAGAGACCCCAAGAGACCCAGTACTTC
TRBJ2-7	TRBV6-5	TRBD2	NA	CASSYSSGIRRGEQYF	TGTGCCAGCAGTTACTCGAGCGGGATTAGAAGGGGCGAGCAGTACTTC
TRBJ1-2	TRBV4-1	NA	many	CASSQDLDASYGYTF	TGCGCCAGCAGCCAAGACCTGGACGCCAGCTATGGCTACACCTTC